The clone carrying this T cell receptor (beta chain) was picked up many times. The antigen is undetermined. Using a constant-region primer together with ProtoScript II reverse transcriptase, TCR beta cDNA was made from roughly 540 ng of total RNA. Nested multiplex PCR, run for three rounds with slightly modified ARM-PCR, yielded TCR beta libraries. Rounds one and two of PCR, each of 9 to 11 cycles, were primed with TRBV1-TRBV30 forward primers and a C-beta reverse primer. TCRdb called the multiplex PCR reads again in MiXCR, with one record for every CDR3 protein. Of 310,000 or so distinct CDR3 sequences listed, around three fifths were seen once; the top ten hold approximately 15%. The data are from a study of tumor-infiltrating lymphocytes in primary liver carcinoma. Study-wide background: Tumors measured 4.2 to 10 cm and were stage T1-T3 N0M0. Read depth, roughly 3.65 to 8 million productive TCRbeta reads, did not differ significantly between tissues. General study findings and limits: Tumor-adjacent and tumor-blood pairs displayed less overlap than did pairs of tumor regions.

V was pared by 1 base and J by 2 bases, with 31 bases between. The germline V gene has CDR1 SEHNR and CDR2 FQNEAQ (reference sequence). This CDR3 contains 22 residues. The authors took blood RNA from unsorted whole blood and also extracted germline DNA. This chain connects TRBV7-9 to TRBJ2-3; D is undetermined. The TCR originated in a woman in her twenties or thirties with primary liver carcinoma and hepatitis B virus infection. The specimen sequenced was peripheral blood. The CDR3 sequence: CASSLVWGLPGQSPLFTDTQYF. DNA of the CDR3: TGTGCCAGCAGCTTAGTGTGGGGTCTACCTGGTCAATCACCGCTTTTCACAGATACGCAGTATTTT.